Each of the 17 T cell receptor beta chains below was sequenced from the same sample in a study of molecular identifiers for immune sequencing clone quantification. TCRdb independently ran MiXCR on the PCR reads; one entry per CDR3 protein. The table records about 510,000 distinct CDR3 sequences, roughly 23% of them present only once. Sequences were obtained from naive CD8+ T cells from blood, with Jurkat cell RNA spiked in. Regarding subset: FACS-sorted CD8+CD4-CCR7+CD45RA+ naive T cells. The receptor source for this set is a human donor in good health. Some libraries in this study had Jurkat cell RNA spiked in.

With respect to this clonotype: Germline and junction disagree at one end, which may indicate a read error. V usage is TRBV4-1 and J usage is TRBJ2-1; TRBD1 matches at 8 bases. Germline lookup yields CDR1 MGHRA and CDR2 YSYEKL. The CDR3 is 16 amino acids. The CDR3, as DNA: TGCGCCAGCAGCCAAGGGACAGGGAGCTCCTACAATAAGCAGTTCTTC. Translating gives CASSQGTGSSYNKQFF.

This clonotype was picked up a small number of times. This chain joins TRBV6-6 and TRBJ1-6; a possible D gene is TRBD1 (5 bases). Germline CDR1 reads MNHNY; CDR2 reads SVGAGI (reference sequence). The CDR3 totals 14 residues. V lost 5 bases to trimming and J lost 4 bases, with 9 bases between them. Here the CDR3 reads CASSRDGYNSPLHF. DNA for the CDR3: TGTGCCAGCAGTCGGGACGGTTATAATTCACCCCTCCACTTT.

This clonotype has at least ten counts. The chain recombines TRBV5-1 with TRBJ2-7; TRBD2 agrees at 14 bases. CDR1 and CDR2 (germline): SGHRS, YFSETQ. The CDR3 length is 17 residues. Trimming cost V 4 bases and J 0 bases; bases outside gene matches: 6. Written as DNA, the CDR3 is TGCGCCAGCAGCCCGGGACTAGCGGGAGTAGCCTCCTACGAGCAGTACTTC. This translates into CASSPGLAGVASYEQYF. Full variable domain (remainder filled in from reference TRBV5-1 and TRBJ2-7): KAGVTQTPRYLIKTRGQQVTLSCSPISGHRSVSWYQQTPGQGLQFLFEYFSETQRNKGNFPGRFSGRQFSNSRSEMNVSTLELGDSALYLCASSPGLAGVASYEQYFGPGTRLTVT.

This clonotype was recorded many times. The chain recombines TRBV28 with TRBJ2-7; D not certain. The germline gives CDR1 MDHEN, CDR2 SYDVKM. The CDR3 length is 11 residues. Trimming cost V 9 bases and J 6 bases, with 12 bases left between them. CDR3 protein: CASKVPGEQYF. In DNA, the CDR3 is TGTGCCAGTAAAGTACCCGGCGAGCAGTACTTC.

This clonotype was seen more than once but under ten times. V and J are TRBV29-1 and TRBJ2-7; D may be TRBD2 (5 bases). V was cut by 4 bases and J by 3 bases, with 10 bases left in between. CDR1 is SQVTM and CDR2 is ANQGSEA in the germline V gene. CDR3 length: 12 residues. CDR3 sequence reads: CSVVLEGYEQYF. CDR3 bases: TGCAGCGTTGTCTTAGAGGGCTACGAGCAGTACTTC.

This rearrangement joins TRBV4-3 to TRBJ1-1, with D possibly TRBD1 on 5 matching bases. This CDR3 contains 12 residues. Germline V CDR1 and CDR2: LGHNA, YSLEER. The V end was cut by 3 bases, the J end by 6 bases, with 8 bases between. CDR3 sequence: CASSHLGAEAFF. The CDR3 DNA reads as TGCGCCAGCAGCCACCTGGGGGCTGAAGCTTTCTTT.

Regarding this clonotype: This may be a read error: a much more frequent sequence differs by one nucleotide. The chain is built from TRBV5-3 and TRBJ1-1; possibly TRBD1 for D (5 bases). Being an ORF, TRBV5-3 has a function that is uncertain. CDR3 length: 15 amino acids. Trimming stripped 10 bases from V and 6 bases from J, with 25 bases between. CDR3 protein: CAGSHPDRGMSEAFF. CDR3 DNA: TGTGCCGGCAGCCACCCAGATCGGGGGATGTCTGAAGCTTTCTTT.

This clonotype was detected only once. This may be a read error: a much more frequent sequence differs by one nucleotide. V gene TRBV4-1 combines with J gene TRBJ2-3; D perhaps matches TRBD2 (5 bases). The CDR3 spans 15 residues. CDR1 and CDR2 from the germline V gene are MGHRA and YSYEKL. The chain's CDR3 is CASGQGPGMTDTQYF. The DNA for the CDR3 is TGCGCCAGCGGCCAAGGACCGGGGATGACAGATACGCAGTATTTT.

This clonotype was seen a handful of times. This chain joins TRBV2 and TRBJ1-2, with D perhaps TRBD1 (5 bases). CDR3 size: 13 residues. CDR1 is SNHLY and CDR2 is FYNNEI in the germline V gene. V dropped 9 bases and J dropped 0 bases, with 11 bases sitting between them. CDR3 coding DNA: TGTGCCAGGACGGGGGAGGCTAACTATGGCTACACCTTC. Its translation: CARTGEANYGYTF.

This clonotype has a count of ten or more. This chain joins TRBV27 and TRBJ1-5, with 7 bases identical to TRBD1. CDR1 is MNHEY, CDR2 SMNVEV, per germline (reference sequence). The CDR3 extends over 15 amino acids. J gave up 3 bases and V 5 bases, and 7 bases lay outside the gene matches. In DNA form, the CDR3 reads TGTGCCAGCAGTCAGACAGGGTCGAACAATCAGCCCCAGCATTTT. Translating it yields CASSQTGSNNQPQHF.

As concerns this clonotype: As the CDR3 is not closed by the conserved phenylalanine or tryptophan, this likely results from a read error. This chain links TRBV19 with TRBJ2-7; no reliable D call. There are 13 residues in the CDR3. Trimming stripped 9 bases from V and 2 bases from J, with 14 bases between. The germline V gene has CDR1 LNHDA and CDR2 SQIVND (reference sequence). This chain's CDR3 is CASSPVTAYEQYS. In nucleotides, the CDR3 is TGTGCCAGCTCCCCGGTCACCGCCTACGAGCAGTACTCC.

The CDR3, as DNA: TGTGCCAGCAGTTCCGGACTAGCGGAAAACAATGAGCAGTTCTTC. This translates into CASSSGLAENNEQFF. The chain is built from TRBV27 and TRBJ2-1, with TRBD2 identical over 10 bases. This CDR3 has 15 amino acids. The germline V gene encodes CDR1 MNHEY and CDR2 SMNVEV (reference sequence). V was clipped by 4 bases and J by 5 bases; unmatched bases: 5.

This clonotype was detected many times. The chain couples TRBV20-1 to TRBJ2-6; D possibly corresponds to TRBD1 (5 bases). CDR3 length equals 17 residues. Deletions cut 3 bases from V and 4 bases from J, with 19 bases between. Per germline, CDR1 DFQATT and CDR2 SNEGSKA (reference sequence). CDR3 nucleotides: TGCAGTGCTAGCCCTCCCAGGGTCTCTAAGGGGGCCAACGTCCTGACTTTC. It specifies CSASPPRVSKGANVLTF.

This clonotype was counted only a few times. This sequence joins TRBV30 and TRBJ1-1; possibly TRBD1 for D (5 bases). Germline values: CDR1 GTSNPN, CDR2 SVGIG (reference sequence). The germline V and J ends were trimmed by 3 bases and 6 bases, with 11 bases remaining between them. CDR3 size: 12 residues. The CDR3 region is CAWREGPSEAFF. The CDR3 DNA follows: TGTGCCTGGAGAGAGGGACCATCTGAAGCTTTCTTT.

Note on this clonotype: A single base separates this from a much larger clone, so it may be a read error. The V gene is TRBV6-5, the J gene TRBJ2-7; the D gene could be TRBD1 or TRBD2 (5 bases each). The germline V and J ends were trimmed by 4 bases and 0 bases, with 10 bases remaining between them. The CDR3 runs to 14 residues. Germline V gene lookup returns CDR1 MNHEY and CDR2 SVGAGI. The CDR3 DNA follows: TGTGCCAGCAGTTTTTATGGGGGCTCCTACGAGCAGTACTTC. It translates to CASSFYGGSYEQYF.

This rearrangement joins TRBV19 to TRBJ1-3, with unresolved D. This CDR3 has 15 residues. Trimming removed 7 bases from V and 4 bases from J, with 17 bases in between. The germline V gene encodes CDR1 LNHDA and CDR2 SQIVND (reference sequence). The CDR3 spells CASKPGVGGGNTIYF. The CDR3 DNA is TGTGCCAGTAAGCCAGGAGTCGGAGGAGGAAACACCATATATTTT.

Of note for this clonotype: Since a much larger clone is just one base distant, this may be a read error. The V call is TRBV4-3, the J call TRBJ1-2; D call uncertain. Germline V gene data show CDR1 as LGHNA and CDR2 as YSLEER. This CDR3 is built from 14 residues. Deletions cut 0 bases from V and 2 bases from J, with 7 bases between. CDR3 sequence (DNA): TGCGCCAGCAGCCAAGACGGCAGGAACTATGGCTACACCTTC. Translating gives CASSQDGRNYGYTF.